The rows below give T cell receptor beta chains drawn from one sample of a study of human T cells and chemical hapten exposure. TCRdb fed the RACE reads into MiXCR, producing one record per CDR3 protein. This table has some 65,000 distinct CDR3 sequences, 6% to 7% appearing once. The sequenced sample was whole blood. The receptors derive from a female donor in good health. Some clones in this sample may be carry-over from other donors' samples. CDR3s include the opening cysteine and the closing phenylalanine or tryptophan. D genes are given only for firm matches. Not every row has a clone size; where given, it reads once, few, many or a size class.

CDR3 DNA: TGTGCCAGCAGAGCCCGGGACAGGCCAAATCAGCCCCAGCATTTT
CDR3 protein: CASRARDRPNQPQHF
J gene: TRBJ1-5
clone size: many
CDR3 length: 15
V gene: TRBV28
D gene: TRBD1

CDR3 DNA: TGCAGCGCGCTTCGCGCCGAAGCTTTCTTT
CDR3 protein: CSALRAEAFF
J gene: TRBJ1-1
clone size: many
CDR3 length: 10
V gene: TRBV29-1
D gene: -

CDR3 DNA: TGTGCCAGCAGTTTAACCCTCGAGGGGACTAGCGGGAGGAACTACGAGCAGTACTTC
CDR3 protein: CASSLTLEGTSGRNYEQYF
J gene: TRBJ2-7
clone size: many
CDR3 length: 19
V gene: TRBV28
D gene: TRBD2

CDR3 DNA: TGTGCCAGCAGTGTTCCAGCGGGAGAAGAAGATACGCAGTATTTT
CDR3 protein: CASSVPAGEEDTQYF
J gene: TRBJ2-3
clone size: many
CDR3 length: 15
V gene: TRBV2
D gene: TRBD2

CDR3 DNA: TGTGCCAGCAGTTTCCCGCAAAGTCGGAGTAAAGGCTACACCTTC
CDR3 protein: CASSFPQSRSKGYTF
J gene: TRBJ1-2
clone size: many
CDR3 length: 15
V gene: TRBV28
D gene: -

CDR3 DNA: TGCAGCGTTGGACAGGCGGTTAATTCACCCCTCCACTTT
CDR3 protein: CSVGQAVNSPLHF
J gene: TRBJ1-6
clone size: many
CDR3 length: 13
V gene: TRBV29-1
D gene: -

CDR3 DNA: TGTGCCAGCAGCTGGGGGCGGTCACCCTCGGCCAAAAACATTCAGTACTTC
CDR3 protein: CASSWGRSPSAKNIQYF
J gene: TRBJ2-4
clone size: few
CDR3 length: 17
V gene: TRBV7-2
D gene: -

CDR3 DNA: TGTGCCACCAGCAGATCTTGGGGCAGCCCTTATAGCAATCAGCCCCAGCATTTT
CDR3 protein: CATSRSWGSPYSNQPQHF
J gene: TRBJ1-5
clone size: many
CDR3 length: 18
V gene: TRBV15
D gene: -

CDR3 DNA: TGTGCCAGCAGCTCCGTCTCTGGGGCCAACGTCCTGACTTTC
CDR3 protein: CASSSVSGANVLTF
J gene: TRBJ2-6
clone size: many
CDR3 length: 14
V gene: TRBV27
D gene: -

CDR3 DNA: TGCAGTGCTAGCGGACCCGTCGTGGGGGAGCAGTACTTC
CDR3 protein: CSASGPVVGEQYF
J gene: TRBJ2-7
clone size: -
CDR3 length: 13
V gene: TRBV20-1
D gene: -

CDR3 DNA: TGTGCCAGTAGCGCGACAGGCTCTGGGGCCAACGTCCTGACTTTC
CDR3 protein: CASSATGSGANVLTF
J gene: TRBJ2-6
clone size: few
CDR3 length: 15
V gene: TRBV19
D gene: -

CDR3 DNA: TGTGCCAGTAGTATCTCGGCAGGGGGAGAGCAGCCCCAGCATTTT
CDR3 protein: CASSISAGGEQPQHF
J gene: TRBJ1-5
clone size: many
CDR3 length: 15
V gene: TRBV19
D gene: TRBD1

CDR3 DNA: TGTGCCATCAGTGAGTCGATTTTAGCAGGGGGCTTCAATCAGCCCCAGCATTTT
CDR3 protein: CAISESILAGGFNQPQHF
J gene: TRBJ1-5
clone size: -
CDR3 length: 18
V gene: TRBV10-3
D gene: TRBD1

CDR3 DNA: TGTGCCAGCAGTTCACAGACAGGGATGTCTGAAGCTTTCTTT
CDR3 protein: CASSSQTGMSEAFF
J gene: TRBJ1-1
clone size: -
CDR3 length: 14
V gene: TRBV28
D gene: TRBD1